This TCR beta chain was recorded in a study of shared T cell receptors in the human thymus. Here immunoSEQ multiplex PCR was the method, and the copy in TCRdb shows in-frame clones only, minus some. The profile shows hundreds of thousands of clones, approximately 85% of them singletons. This sample also appeared in a second study, on human thymus T cells. That study reports: Among the donors, all were healthy Finnish infants having corrective surgery for congenital heart defects. Thymus tissue for the work was resected from patients undergoing corrective heart surgery. Thymic repertoires of unrelated individuals were reported in related research to overlap highly.

The sequence was obtained from a girl under three years old with a congenital heart defect. Sequencing was done on a sample of thymocytes.

The CDR3 protein is CASSFGVAGEGGNTIYF. The CDR3, as DNA: TGTGCCAGCAGTTTCGGTGTAGCGGGGGAAGGTGGAAACACCATATATTTT. V and J are TRBV28 and TRBJ1-3; weak D call: TRBD1 (5 bases). CDR1 is MDHEN, CDR2 SYDVKM, per germline. V gave up 3 bases and J gave up 3 bases, with 18 bases separating them. There are 17 residues in the CDR3. Using reference TRBV28 and TRBJ1-3 for the parts outside the CDR3, the full variable domain is DVKVTQSSRYLVKRTGEKVFLECVQDMDHENMFWYRQDPGLGLRLIYFSYDVKMKEKGDIPEGYSVSREKKERFSLILESASTNQTSMYLCASSFGVAGEGGNTIYFGEGSWLTVV.